This T cell receptor beta chain was sequenced in a study of blood T cell repertoires in COVID-19. Study background: Some COVID-19 samples were acute and others convalescent; all came from the United States, Italy and Spain.

The germline CDR1 and CDR2 sequences are PRHDT and FYEKMQ (reference sequence). The V end was cut by 1 base, the J end by 3 bases, with 13 bases between. This CDR3 is built from 15 residues. TCRdb keeps only in-frame clones here, not all; method: immunoSEQ multiplex PCR. Here the sample spans about 250,000 clones, approximately 80% being singletons. The TCR comes from a woman aged 60-75 years with active or convalescent COVID-19. Sequencing input: peripheral blood. The chain employs TRBV13 and TRBJ2-7; tentative D call: TRBD1 (6 bases). Here the CDR3 DNA reads TGTGCCAGCAGCTTAGTATCCGCCAGGGGCTACGAGCAGTACTTC. Translated, it gives CASSLVSARGYEQYF.